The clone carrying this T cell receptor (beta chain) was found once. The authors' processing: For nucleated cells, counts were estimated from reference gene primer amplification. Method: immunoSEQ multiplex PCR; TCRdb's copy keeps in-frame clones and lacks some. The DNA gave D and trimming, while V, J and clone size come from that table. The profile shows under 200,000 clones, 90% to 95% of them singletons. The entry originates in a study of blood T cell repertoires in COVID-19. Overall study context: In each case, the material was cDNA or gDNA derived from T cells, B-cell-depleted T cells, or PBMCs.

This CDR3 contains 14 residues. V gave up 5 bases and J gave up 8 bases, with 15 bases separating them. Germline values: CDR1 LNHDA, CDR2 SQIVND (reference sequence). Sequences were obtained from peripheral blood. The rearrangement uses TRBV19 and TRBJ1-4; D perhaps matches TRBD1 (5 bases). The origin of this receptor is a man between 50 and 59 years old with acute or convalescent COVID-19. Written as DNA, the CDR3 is TGTGCCAGTAGTGCGCAGGGAGGAGGCGAAAAACTGTTTTTT. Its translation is CASSAQGGGEKLFF.